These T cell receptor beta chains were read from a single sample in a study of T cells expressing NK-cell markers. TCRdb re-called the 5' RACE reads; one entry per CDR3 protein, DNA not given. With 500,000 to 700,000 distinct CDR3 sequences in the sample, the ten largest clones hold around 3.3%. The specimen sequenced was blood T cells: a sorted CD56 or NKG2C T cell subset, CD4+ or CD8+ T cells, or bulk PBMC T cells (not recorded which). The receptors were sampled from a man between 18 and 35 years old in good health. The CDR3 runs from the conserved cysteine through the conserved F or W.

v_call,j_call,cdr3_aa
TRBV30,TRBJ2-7,CAWGGTPYEQYF
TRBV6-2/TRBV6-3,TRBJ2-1,CASMWTGYHEQFF
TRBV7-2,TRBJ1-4,CASSFMGAPDEKLFF
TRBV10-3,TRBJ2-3,CAISESTSGVPRTSTDTQYF
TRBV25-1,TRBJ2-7,CASRDLDGGVNEQYF
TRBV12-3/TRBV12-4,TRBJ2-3,CASSWTEPDTQYF
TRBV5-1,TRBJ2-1,CASSLASGRGAEQFF
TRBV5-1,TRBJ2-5,CASSFTTGTEETQYF
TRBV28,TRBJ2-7,CASTGLAGGWPNYEQYF
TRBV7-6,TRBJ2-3,CASSSREGLAGDTQYF
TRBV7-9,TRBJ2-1,CASSLGTSGGHEQFF
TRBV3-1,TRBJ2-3,CASSQGSVGGRISDTQYF
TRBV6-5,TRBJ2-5,CASSYSIFRGPYQETQYF
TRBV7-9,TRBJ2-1,CASSQAGTGGYNEQFF
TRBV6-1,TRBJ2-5,CASNRDRGPQETQYF
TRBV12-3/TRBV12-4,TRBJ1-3,CASSWNVASGNTIYF
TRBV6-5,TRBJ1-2,CASSYSAGGGYTF
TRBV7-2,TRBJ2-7,CASSLQGGTSYEQYF
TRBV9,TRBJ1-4,CASSLGPREKLFF
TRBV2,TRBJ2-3,CASDGQTSTDTQYF
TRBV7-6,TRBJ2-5,CASSFPRLAGVQETQYF
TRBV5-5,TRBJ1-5,CASSLAGRQPQHF
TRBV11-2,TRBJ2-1,CASSPGVLSYNEQFF
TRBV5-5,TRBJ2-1,CATLTGGLGNEQFF
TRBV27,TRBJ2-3,CASTLRDTQYF
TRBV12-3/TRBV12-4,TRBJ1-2,CASSLAGQGYTF